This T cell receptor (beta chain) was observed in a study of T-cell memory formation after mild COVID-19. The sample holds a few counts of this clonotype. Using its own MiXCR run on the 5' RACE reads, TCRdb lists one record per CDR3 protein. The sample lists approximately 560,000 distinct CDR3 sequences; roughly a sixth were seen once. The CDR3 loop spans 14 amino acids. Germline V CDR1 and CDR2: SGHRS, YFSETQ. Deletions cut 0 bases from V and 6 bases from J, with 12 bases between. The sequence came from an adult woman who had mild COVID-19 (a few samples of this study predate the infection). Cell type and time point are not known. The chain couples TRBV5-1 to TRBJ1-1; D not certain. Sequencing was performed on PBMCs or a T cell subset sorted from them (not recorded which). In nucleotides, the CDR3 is TGCGCCAGCAGCTTGGGGCAGCTAACCCCTGAAGCTTTCTTT. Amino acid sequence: CASSLGQLTPEAFF.